A selection of T cell receptor beta chains follows, all from one sample in a study of blood T cell repertoires in COVID-19. Some clones are missing from TCRdb's copy, which holds only in-frame ones; the method was immunoSEQ multiplex PCR. The sample includes about 200,000 clones, approximately 80% of them seen just once. Source material: peripheral blood. Receptors were obtained from a man between 50 and 59 years old who had recovered from COVID-19. Each CDR3 is given with its conserved first and last residue. Each record gives: D gene, J gene, V gene, CDR3 protein. The D gene is left open where the match is weak.

- TRBJ2-2 TRBV11-2 CASSQGAGSTGELFF
- TRBJ2-7 TRBV28 CASSLERYSDEQYF
TRBD2 TRBJ2-1 TRBV7-3 CASTSGEYNEQFF
TRBD2 TRBJ2-3 TRBV7-8 CASSSTGGAGTTDTQYF
TRBD2 TRBJ2-5 TRBV7-9 CASSFVGGETQYF
- TRBJ1-5 TRBV19 CASSMFDTPGQPQHF
TRBD2 TRBJ2-3 TRBV5-1 CASSLTGLADTDTQYF
TRBD2 TRBJ2-7 TRBV7-9 CASSFSGFSYEQYF
TRBD2 TRBJ2-5 TRBV27 CASWPGLAGGPETQYF
TRBD1 TRBJ2-7 TRBV7-9 CASSSSGTGYEQYF
- TRBJ2-4 TRBV2 CASSQGPLDIQYF
TRBD2 TRBJ2-7 TRBV9 CASSVDIGGRVGAEQYF
TRBD1 TRBJ1-1 TRBV5-1 CASSSIQGAATEAFF
- TRBJ2-7 TRBV29-1 CSVEQSGSSYEQYF
TRBD1 TRBJ1-2 TRBV3-1/TRBV3-2 CASSEQGIANYGYTF
- TRBJ2-3 TRBV18 CASSPLRGSTDTQYF
TRBD1 TRBJ1-2 TRBV4-3 CASSQDGAGGVMRGYTF
- TRBJ1-1 TRBV27 CASSGRGVPEAFF
- TRBJ2-5 TRBV5-4 CASRRDSQETQYF
TRBD1 TRBJ1-1 TRBV2 CASRPGTGGPRMNTEAFF
TRBD1 TRBJ2-6 TRBV13 CASSLLTGTVSGANVLTF
- TRBJ2-5 TRBV3-1/TRBV3-2 CASSHSNRGRRSSETQYF